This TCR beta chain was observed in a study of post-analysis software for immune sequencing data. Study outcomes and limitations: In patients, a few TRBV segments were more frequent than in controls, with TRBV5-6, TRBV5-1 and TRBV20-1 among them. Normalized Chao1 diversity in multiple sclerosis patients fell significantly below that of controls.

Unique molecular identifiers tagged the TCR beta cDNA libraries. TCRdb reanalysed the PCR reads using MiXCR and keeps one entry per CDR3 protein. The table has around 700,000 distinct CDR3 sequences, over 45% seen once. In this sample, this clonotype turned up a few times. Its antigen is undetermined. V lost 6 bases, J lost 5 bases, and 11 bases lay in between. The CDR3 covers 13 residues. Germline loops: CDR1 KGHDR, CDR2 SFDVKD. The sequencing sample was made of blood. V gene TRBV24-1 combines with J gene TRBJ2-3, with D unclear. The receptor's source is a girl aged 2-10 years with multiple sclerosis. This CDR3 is CATSRRLVDTQYF. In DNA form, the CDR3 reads TGTGCCACCAGTCGTAGATTAGTAGATACGCAGTATTTT.